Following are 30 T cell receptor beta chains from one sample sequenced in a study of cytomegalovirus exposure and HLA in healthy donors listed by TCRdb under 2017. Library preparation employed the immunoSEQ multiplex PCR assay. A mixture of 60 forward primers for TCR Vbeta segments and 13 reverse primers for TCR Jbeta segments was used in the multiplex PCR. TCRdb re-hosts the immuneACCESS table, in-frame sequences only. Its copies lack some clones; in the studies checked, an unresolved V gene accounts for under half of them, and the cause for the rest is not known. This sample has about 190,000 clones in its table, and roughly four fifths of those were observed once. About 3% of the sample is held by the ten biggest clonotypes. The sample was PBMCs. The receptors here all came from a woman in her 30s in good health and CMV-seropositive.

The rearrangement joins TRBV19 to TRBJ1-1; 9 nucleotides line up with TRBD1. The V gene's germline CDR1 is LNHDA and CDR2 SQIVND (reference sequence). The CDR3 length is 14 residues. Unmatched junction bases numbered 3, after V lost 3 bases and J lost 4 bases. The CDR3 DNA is TGTGCCAGTAGTATTGACAGGGGGATCACTGAAGCTTTCTTT. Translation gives CASSIDRGITEAFF.

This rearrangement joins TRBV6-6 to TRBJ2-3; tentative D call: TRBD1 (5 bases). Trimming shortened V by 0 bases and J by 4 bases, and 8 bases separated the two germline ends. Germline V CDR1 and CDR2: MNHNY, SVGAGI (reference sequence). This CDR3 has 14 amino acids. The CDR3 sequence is CASSYSQGPDTQYF. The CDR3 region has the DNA TGTGCCAGCAGTTACTCGCAGGGCCCAGATACGCAGTATTTT.

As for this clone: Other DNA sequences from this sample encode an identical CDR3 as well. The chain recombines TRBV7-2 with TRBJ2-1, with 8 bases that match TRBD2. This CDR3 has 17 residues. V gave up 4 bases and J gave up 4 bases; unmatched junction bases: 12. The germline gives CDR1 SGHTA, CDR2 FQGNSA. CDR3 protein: CASSSRAGTRGYNEQFF. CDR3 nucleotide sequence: TGTGCCAGCAGCTCCCGGGCGGGGACTAGGGGGTACAATGAGCAGTTCTTC.

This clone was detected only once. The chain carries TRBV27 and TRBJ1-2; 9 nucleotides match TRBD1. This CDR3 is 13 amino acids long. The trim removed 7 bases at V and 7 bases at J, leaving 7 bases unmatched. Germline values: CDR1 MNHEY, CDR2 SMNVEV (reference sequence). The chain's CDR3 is CASTPTGGRGYTF. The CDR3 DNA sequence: TGTGCCAGCACCCCAACAGGGGGCCGTGGCTACACCTTC.

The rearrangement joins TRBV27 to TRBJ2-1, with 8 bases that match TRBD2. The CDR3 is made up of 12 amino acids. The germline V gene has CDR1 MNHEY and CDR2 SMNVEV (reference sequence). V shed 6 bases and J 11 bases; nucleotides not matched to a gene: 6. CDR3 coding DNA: TGTGCCAGCAGCGCTGGACTAGCTAAGCAGTTCTTC. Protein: CASSAGLAKQFF.

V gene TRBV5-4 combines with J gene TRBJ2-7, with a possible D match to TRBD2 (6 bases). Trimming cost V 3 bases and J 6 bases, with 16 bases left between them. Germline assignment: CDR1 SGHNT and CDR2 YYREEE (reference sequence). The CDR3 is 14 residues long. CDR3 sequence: CASSWAGGAGEQYF. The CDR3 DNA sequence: TGTGCCAGCAGCTGGGCTGGCGGGGCTGGCGAGCAGTACTTC.

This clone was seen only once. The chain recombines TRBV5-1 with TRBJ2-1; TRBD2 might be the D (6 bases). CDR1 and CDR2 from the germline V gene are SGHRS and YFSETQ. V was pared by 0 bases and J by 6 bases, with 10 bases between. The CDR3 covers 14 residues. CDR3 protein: CASSLGGGCNEQFF. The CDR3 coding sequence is TGCGCCAGCAGCTTGGGTGGAGGGTGCAATGAGCAGTTCTTC.

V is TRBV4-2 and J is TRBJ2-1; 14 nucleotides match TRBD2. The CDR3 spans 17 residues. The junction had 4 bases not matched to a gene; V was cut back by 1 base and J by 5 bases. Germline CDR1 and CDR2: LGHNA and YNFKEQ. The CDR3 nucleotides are TGTGCCAGCAGCCAAGGTGGGGGACTAGCGGGAGACAATGAGCAGTTCTTC. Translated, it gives CASSQGGGLAGDNEQFF.

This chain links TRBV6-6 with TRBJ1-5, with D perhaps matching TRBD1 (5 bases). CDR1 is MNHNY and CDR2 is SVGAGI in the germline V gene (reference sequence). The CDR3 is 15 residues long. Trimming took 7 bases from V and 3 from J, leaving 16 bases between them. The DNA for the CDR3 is TGTGCCAGCACCCACGGGGGGGAAAACAATCAGCCCCAGCATTTT. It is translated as CASTHGGENNQPQHF.

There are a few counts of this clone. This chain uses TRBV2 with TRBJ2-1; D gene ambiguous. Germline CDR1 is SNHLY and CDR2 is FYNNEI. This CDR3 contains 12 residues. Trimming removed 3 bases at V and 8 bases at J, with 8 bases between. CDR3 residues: CASSEQAHEQFF. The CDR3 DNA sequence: TGTGCCAGCAGTGAGCAGGCCCATGAGCAGTTCTTC.

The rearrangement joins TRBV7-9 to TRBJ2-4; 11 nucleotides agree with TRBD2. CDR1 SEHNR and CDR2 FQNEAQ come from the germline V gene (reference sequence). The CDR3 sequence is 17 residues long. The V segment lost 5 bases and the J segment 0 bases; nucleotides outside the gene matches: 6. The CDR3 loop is CASSDGTSGLAKNIQYF. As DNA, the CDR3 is TGTGCCAGCAGCGACGGGACTAGCGGTCTAGCCAAAAACATTCAGTACTTC.

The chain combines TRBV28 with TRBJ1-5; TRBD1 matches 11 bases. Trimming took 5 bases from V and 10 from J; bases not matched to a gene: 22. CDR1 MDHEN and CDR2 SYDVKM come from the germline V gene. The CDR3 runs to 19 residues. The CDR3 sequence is CASSPPRRTGGLNLRPQHF. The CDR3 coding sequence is TGTGCCAGCAGTCCCCCCCGTCGGACAGGGGGCTTAAACCTTCGACCCCAGCATTTT. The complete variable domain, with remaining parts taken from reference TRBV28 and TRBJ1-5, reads DVKVTQSSRYLVKRTGEKVFLECVQDMDHENMFWYRQDPGLGLRLIYFSYDVKMKEKGDIPEGYSVSREKKERFSLILESASTNQTSMYLCASSPPRRTGGLNLRPQHFGDGTRLSIL.

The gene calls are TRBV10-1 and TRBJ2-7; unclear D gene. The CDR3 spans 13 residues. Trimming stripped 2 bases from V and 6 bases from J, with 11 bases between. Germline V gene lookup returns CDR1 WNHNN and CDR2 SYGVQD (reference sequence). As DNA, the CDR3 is TGCGCCAGCAGTGAGGGGCAACCTACCGAGCAGTACTTC. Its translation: CASSEGQPTEQYF.

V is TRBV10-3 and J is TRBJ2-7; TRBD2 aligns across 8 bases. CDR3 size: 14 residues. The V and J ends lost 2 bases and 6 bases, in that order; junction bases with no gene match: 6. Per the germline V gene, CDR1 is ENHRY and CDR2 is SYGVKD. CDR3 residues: CAISESGSISEQYF. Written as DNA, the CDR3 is TGTGCCATCAGTGAGAGCGGGAGTATTTCCGAGCAGTACTTC.

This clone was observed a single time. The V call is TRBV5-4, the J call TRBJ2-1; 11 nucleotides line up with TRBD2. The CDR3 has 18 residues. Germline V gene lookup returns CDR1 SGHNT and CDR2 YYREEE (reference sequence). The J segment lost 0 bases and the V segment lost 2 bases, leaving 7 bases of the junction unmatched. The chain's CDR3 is CASSFPGLAASSYNEQFF. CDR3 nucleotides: TGTGCCAGCAGCTTCCCGGGACTAGCGGCCAGCTCCTACAATGAGCAGTTCTTC. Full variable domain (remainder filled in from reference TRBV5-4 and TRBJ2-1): ETGVTQSPTHLIKTRGQQVTLRCSSQSGHNTVSWYQQALGQGPQFIFQYYREEENGRGNFPPRFSGLQFPNYSSELNVNALELDDSALYLCASSFPGLAASSYNEQFFGPGTRLTVL.

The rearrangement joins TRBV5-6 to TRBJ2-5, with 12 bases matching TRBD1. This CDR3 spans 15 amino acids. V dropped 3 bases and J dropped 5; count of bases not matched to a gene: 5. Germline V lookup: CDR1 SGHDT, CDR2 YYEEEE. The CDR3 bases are TGTGCCAGCAGCTCCCGGGACAGGGGGCGGGAGACCCAGTACTTC. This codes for CASSSRDRGRETQYF.

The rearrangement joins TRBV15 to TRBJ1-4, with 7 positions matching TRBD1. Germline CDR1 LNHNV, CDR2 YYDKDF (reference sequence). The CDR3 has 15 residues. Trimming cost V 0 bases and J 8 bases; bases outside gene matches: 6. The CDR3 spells CATSRDRGTEEKLFF. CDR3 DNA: TGTGCCACCAGCAGAGATCGTGGGACAGAGGAAAAACTGTTTTTT.

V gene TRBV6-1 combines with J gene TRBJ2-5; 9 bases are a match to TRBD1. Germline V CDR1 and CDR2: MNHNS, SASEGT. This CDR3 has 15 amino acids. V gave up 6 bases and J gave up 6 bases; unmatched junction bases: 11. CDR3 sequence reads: CASRETGGVGKTQYF. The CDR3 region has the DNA TGTGCCAGCAGGGAGACAGGGGGAGTGGGTAAGACCCAGTACTTC.

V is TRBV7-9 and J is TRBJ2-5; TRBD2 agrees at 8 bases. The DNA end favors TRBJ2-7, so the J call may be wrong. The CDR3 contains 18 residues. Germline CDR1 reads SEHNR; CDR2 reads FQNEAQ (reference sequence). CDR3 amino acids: CASSSTSLAGAGAYEQYF. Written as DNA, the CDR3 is TGTGCCAGCAGCTCAACAAGCCTAGCGGGTGCCGGAGCTTACGAGCAGTACTTC.

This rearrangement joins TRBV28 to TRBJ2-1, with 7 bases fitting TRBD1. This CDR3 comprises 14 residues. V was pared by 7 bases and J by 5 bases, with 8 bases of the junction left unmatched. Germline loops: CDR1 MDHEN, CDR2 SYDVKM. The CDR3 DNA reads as TGTGCCAGCAAGGTAGCCGGGACAGACAATGAGCAGTTCTTC. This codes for CASKVAGTDNEQFF.

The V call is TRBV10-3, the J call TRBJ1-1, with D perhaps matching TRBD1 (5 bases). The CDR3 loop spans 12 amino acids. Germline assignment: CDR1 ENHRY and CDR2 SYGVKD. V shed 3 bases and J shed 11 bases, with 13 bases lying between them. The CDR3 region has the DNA TGTGCCATCAGTGAACCAGGGAGGAGTGCTTTCTTT. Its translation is CAISEPGRSAFF.

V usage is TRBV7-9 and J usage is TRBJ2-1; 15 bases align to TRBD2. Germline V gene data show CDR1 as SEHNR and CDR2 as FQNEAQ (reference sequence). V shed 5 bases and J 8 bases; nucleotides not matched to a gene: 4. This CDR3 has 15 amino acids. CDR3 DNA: TGTGCCAGCAGCACCGGACTAGCGGGAGGGGATGAGCAGTTCTTC. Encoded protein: CASSTGLAGGDEQFF.

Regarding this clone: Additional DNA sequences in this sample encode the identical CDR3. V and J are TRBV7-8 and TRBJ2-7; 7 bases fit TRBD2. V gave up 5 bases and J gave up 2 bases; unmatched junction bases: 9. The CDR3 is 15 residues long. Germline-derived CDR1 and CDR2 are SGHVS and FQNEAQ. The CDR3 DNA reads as TGTGCCAGCAGCGCGGGACTACTGACAACCTACGAGCAGTACTTC. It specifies CASSAGLLTTYEQYF.

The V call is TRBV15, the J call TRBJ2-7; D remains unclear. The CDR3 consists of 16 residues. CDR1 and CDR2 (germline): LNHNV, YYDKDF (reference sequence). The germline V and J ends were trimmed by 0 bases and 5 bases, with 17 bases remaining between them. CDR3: CATSRDPALGTNEQYF. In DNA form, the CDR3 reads TGTGCCACCAGCAGAGATCCGGCTCTAGGAACAAACGAGCAGTACTTC.

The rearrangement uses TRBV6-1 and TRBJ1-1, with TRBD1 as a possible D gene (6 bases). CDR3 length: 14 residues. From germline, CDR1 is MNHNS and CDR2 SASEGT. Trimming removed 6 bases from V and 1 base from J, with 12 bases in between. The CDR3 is CASRLQGGNTEAFF. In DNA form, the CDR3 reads TGTGCCAGCAGGCTACAGGGCGGGAACACTGAAGCTTTCTTT.

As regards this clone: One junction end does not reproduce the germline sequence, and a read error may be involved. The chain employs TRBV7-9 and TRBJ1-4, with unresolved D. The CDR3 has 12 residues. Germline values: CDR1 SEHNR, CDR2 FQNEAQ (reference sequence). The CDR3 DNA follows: TGTTCCAGCAGCTCAGTGGATGAAAAACTGTTTTTT. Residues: CSSSSVDEKLFF.

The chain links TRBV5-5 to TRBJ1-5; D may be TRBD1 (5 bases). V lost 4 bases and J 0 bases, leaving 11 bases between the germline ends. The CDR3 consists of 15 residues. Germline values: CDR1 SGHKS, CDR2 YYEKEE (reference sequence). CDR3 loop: CASSPLRGSNQPQHF. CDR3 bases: TGTGCCAGCAGCCCCTTAAGGGGTAGCAATCAGCCCCAGCATTTT.

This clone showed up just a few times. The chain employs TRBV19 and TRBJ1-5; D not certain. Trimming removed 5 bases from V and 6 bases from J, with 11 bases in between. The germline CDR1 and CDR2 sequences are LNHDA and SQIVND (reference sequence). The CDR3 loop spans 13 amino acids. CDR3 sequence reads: CASSRVRGQPQHF. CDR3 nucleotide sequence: TGTGCCAGTAGTCGGGTTCGCGGTCAGCCCCAGCATTTT.

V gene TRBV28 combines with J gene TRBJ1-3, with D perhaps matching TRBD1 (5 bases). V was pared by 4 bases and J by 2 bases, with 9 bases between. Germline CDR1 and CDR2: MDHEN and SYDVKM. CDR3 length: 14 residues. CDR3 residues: CASSSGGTGNTIYF. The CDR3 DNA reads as TGTGCCAGCAGTTCCGGGGGTACTGGAAACACCATATATTTT. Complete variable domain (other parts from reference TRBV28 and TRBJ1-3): DVKVTQSSRYLVKRTGEKVFLECVQDMDHENMFWYRQDPGLGLRLIYFSYDVKMKEKGDIPEGYSVSREKKERFSLILESASTNQTSMYLCASSSGGTGNTIYFGEGSWLTVV.

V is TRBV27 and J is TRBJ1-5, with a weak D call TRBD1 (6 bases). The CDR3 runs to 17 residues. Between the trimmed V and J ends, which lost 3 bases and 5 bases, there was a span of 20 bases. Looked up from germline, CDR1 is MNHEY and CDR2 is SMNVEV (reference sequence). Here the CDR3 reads CASSFEWGRGVDQPQHF. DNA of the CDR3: TGTGCCAGCAGTTTCGAGTGGGGCAGGGGAGTAGATCAGCCCCAGCATTTT.